This T cell receptor beta chain was recovered during a study of regulatory T cells in long-lasting Graves disease. Assembly of TCR beta libraries relied on iRepertoire HTBI primers together with Arm-PCR of CDR3 regions. Each CDR3 protein is one row after TCRdb ran MiXCR on the multiplex PCR reads. The table includes about 660,000 distinct CDR3 sequences, around 30% detected once. Time point here: persistent/refractory GD, antithyroid drugs over 5 years with positive TRAb. There was RNA extracted from PBMCs, and the TCR library was made from it. This clonotype was observed a few times. The sequences come from peripheral blood mononuclear cells (PBMCs), collected when the disease was refractory, from a patient treated with antithyroid drugs. The origin of this receptor is a female donor with Graves disease.

In DNA, the CDR3 is TGTGCCAGCACCAGAGGGGTAGCGGAGACCCAGTACTTC. As protein: CASTRGVAETQYF. J is TRBJ2-5 and V is TRBV12-3 or TRBV12-4; either TRBD1 or TRBD2 may fit D (5 bases each). The CDR3 is 13 residues long. Deletions cut 7 bases from V and 5 bases from J, with 14 bases between.